This T cell receptor (beta chain) was profiled in a study of a mutant IDH1 vaccine in newly diagnosed glioma. About the study: Following radiotherapy alone, or alongside temozolomide cycles, vaccination was started after an interval of 4-6 weeks.

Study-wide points: Induction of immune responses by the vaccine occurred in approximately 93% of patients.

Method: immunoSEQ multiplex PCR; TCRdb's copy keeps in-frame clones and lacks some. The sample shows approximately 40,000 clones, about 83% of them seen only once. Trimming stripped 6 bases from V and 5 bases from J, with 10 bases between. The CDR3 runs to 12 residues. Germline assignment: CDR1 SGHAT and CDR2 FQNNGV. The time point: week 11, during vaccination. With topical imiquimod, each dose of the vaccine consisted of 300 ug of mutant IDH1 20-mer peptide. Of note for this clone: What it binds is not known.

Sequenced material: PBMCs, taken from a glioma patient whose treatment included an IDH1 peptide vaccine. The sequence was collected from a man between 40 and 49 years old with glioma. V usage is TRBV11-2 and J usage is TRBJ2-5; D unclear. CDR3 region: CASRSNEETQYF. CDR3 DNA sequence: TGTGCCAGCAGATCAAACGAGGAGACCCAGTACTTC.